The sample holds a few counts of the clone carrying this T cell receptor beta chain. What it recognizes is unknown. The source of the sample is a study of identical twins. Study-wide results and caveats: The study found weaker excess twin sharing in beta out-of-frame sequences. Not following the same donors, the study drew its conclusions from cross-sectional statistical analysis. It was out-of-frame TCR alpha sharing in monozygotic twins that models underestimated.

A universal primer site arose from template switching, and cDNA bore unique molecular identifiers. Each CDR3 protein gets one entry after TCRdb re-called the 5' RACE reads with MiXCR. The sample consists of 280,000 or so distinct CDR3 sequences, roughly 8.6% of them appearing once. Trimming cost V 1 base and J 4 bases, with 10 bases left between them. The germline CDR1 and CDR2 sequences are SGHKS and YYEKEE (reference sequence). The CDR3 covers 14 residues. The data also belong to a second study, concerning yellow fever vaccine responses in identical twins.

Material: memory (CD45RO+) T cells sorted from blood. This sequence originates from a woman between 18 and 29 years old in good health. The gene calls are TRBV5-5 and TRBJ2-3; a possible D gene is TRBD1 (6 bases). The DNA for the CDR3 is TGTGCCAGCAGCTTGTGGGGGCAAGCAGATACGCAGTATTTT. It encodes CASSLWGQADTQYF.